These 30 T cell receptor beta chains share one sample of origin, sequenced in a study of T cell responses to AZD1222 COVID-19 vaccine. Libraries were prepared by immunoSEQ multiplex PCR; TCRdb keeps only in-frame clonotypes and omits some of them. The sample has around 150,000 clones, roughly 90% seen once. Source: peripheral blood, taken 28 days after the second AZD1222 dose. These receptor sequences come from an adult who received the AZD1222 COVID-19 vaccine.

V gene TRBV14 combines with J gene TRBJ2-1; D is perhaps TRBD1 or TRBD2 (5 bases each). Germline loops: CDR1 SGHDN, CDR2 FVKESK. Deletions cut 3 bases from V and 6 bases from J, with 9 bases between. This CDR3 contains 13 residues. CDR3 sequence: CASSQSGTNEQFF. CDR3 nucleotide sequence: TGTGCCAGCAGCCAGAGTGGGACCAATGAGCAGTTCTTC. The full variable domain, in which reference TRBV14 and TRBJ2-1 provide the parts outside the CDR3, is EAGVTQFPSHSVIEKGQTVTLRCDPISGHDNLYWYRRVMGKEIKFLLHFVKESKQDESGMPNNRFLAERTGGTYSTLKVQPAELEDSGVYFCASSQSGTNEQFFGPGTRLTVL.

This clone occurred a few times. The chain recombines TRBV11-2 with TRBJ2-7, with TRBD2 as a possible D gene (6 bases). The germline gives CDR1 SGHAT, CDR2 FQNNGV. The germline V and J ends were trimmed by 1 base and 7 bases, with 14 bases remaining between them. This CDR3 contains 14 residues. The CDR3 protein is CASSLGLAPGEQYF. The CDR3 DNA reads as TGTGCCAGCAGCTTAGGCCTAGCGCCGGGTGAGCAGTACTTC.

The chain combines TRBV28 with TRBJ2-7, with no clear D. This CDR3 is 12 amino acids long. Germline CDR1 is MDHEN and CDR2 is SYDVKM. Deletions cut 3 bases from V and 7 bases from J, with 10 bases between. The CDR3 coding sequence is TGTGCCAGCAGTTTGCGGCGTCGGGAGCAGTACTTC. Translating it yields CASSLRRREQYF.

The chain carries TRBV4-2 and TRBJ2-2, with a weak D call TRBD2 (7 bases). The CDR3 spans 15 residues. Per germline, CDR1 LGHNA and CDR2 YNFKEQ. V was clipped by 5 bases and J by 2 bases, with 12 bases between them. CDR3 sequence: CASSARGANTGELFF. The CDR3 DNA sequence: TGTGCCAGCAGCGCCCGGGGGGCAAACACCGGGGAGCTGTTTTTT.

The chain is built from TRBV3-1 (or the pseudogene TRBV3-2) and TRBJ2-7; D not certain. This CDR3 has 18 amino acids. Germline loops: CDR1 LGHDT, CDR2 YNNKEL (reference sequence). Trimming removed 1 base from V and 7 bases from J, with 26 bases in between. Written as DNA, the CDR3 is TGTGCCAGCAGCCAAGCGACCGAACAACTGGAGTATTTCGGGGAGCAGTACTTC. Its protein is CASSQATEQLEYFGEQYF.

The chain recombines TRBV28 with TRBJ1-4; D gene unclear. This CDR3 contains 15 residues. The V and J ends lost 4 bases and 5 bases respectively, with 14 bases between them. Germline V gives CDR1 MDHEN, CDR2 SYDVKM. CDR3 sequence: CASSSNGIGNEKLFF. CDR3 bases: TGTGCCAGCAGTTCAAACGGAATCGGGAATGAAAAACTGTTTTTT.

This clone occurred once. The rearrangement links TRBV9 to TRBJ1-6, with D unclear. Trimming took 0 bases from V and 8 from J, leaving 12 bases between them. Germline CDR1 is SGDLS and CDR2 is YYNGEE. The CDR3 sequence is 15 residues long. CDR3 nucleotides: TGTGCCAGCAGCGTAGGAAGTGGCCGGGATTCACCCCTCCACTTT. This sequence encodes CASSVGSGRDSPLHF.

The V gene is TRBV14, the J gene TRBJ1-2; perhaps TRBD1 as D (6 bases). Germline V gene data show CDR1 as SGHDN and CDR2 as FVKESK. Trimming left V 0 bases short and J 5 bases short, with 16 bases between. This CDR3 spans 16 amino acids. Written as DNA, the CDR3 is TGTGCCAGCAGCCAAGATCTCGGGGGGCCTTTGTATGGCTACACCTTC. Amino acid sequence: CASSQDLGGPLYGYTF.

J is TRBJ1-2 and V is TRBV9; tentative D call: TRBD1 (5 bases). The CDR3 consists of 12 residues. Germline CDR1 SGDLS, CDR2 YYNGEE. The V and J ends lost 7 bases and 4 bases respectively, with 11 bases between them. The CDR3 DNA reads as TGTGCCAGCGGACAAGGCGGCTATGGCTACACCTTC. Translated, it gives CASGQGGYGYTF. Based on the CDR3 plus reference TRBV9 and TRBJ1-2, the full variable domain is DSGVTQTPKHLITATGQRVTLRCSPRSGDLSVYWYQQSLDQGLQFLIQYYNGEERAKGNILERFSAQQFPDLHSELNLSSLELGDSALYFCASGQGGYGYTFGSGTRLTVV.

The CDR3 region has the DNA TGTGCCAGCACCCTCGATGGGGCCAAAAACATTCAGTACTTC. This codes for CASTLDGAKNIQYF. The chain joins TRBV5-8 to TRBJ2-4; D gene ambiguous. Trimming left V 6 bases short and J 1 base short, with 11 bases between. The CDR3 sequence is 14 residues long. Germline assignment: CDR1 SGHTS and CDR2 YDEGEE.

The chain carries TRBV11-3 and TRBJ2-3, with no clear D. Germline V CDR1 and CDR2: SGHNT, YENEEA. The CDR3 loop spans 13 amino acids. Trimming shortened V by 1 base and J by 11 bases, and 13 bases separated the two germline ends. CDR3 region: CASSLGLQAKQYF. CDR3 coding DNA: TGTGCCAGCAGCTTAGGTCTCCAGGCTAAGCAGTATTTT.

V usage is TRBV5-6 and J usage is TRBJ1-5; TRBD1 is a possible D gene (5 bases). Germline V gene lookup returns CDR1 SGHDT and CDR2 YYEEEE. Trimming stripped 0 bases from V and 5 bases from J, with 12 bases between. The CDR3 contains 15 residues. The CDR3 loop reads CASSLGGSRYQPQHF. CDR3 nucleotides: TGTGCCAGCAGCTTGGGGGGCAGCAGATATCAGCCCCAGCATTTT.

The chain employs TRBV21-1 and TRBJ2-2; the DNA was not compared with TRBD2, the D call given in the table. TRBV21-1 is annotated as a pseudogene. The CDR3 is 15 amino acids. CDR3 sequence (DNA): TGTGCCAGCAGCAAACCGGGGATAAACACCGGGGAGCTGTTTTTT. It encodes CASSKPGINTGELFF.

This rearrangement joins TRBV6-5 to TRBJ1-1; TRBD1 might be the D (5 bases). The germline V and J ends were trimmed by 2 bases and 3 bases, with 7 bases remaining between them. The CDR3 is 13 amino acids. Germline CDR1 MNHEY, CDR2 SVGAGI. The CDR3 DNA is TGTGCCAGCAGTTACGGGGCTCACACTGAAGCTTTCTTT. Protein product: CASSYGAHTEAFF.

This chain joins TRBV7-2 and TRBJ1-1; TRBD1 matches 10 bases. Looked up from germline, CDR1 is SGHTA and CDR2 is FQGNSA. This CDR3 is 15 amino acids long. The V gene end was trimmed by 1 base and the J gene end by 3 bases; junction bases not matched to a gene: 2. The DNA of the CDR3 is TGTGCCAGCAGCTTAGGGGACAGGGGAGACACTGAAGCTTTCTTT. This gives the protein CASSLGDRGDTEAFF.

The CDR3 DNA follows: TGTGCCATCAGCCAGGGGGTTTCGGAGACCCAGTACTTC. It yields the protein CAISQGVSETQYF. This chain uses TRBV10-3 with TRBJ2-5; 7 bases match TRBD1. Germline CDR1 ENHRY, CDR2 SYGVKD. The ends lost 6 bases at V and 5 bases at J; junction bases unmatched: 6. The CDR3 runs to 13 residues.

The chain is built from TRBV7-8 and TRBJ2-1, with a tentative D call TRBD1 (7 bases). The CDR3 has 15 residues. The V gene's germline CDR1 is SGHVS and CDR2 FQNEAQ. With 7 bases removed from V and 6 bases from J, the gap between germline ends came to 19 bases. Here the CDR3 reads CASTRGDGRANEQFF. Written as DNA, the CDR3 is TGTGCCAGCACCAGGGGGGACGGAAGGGCCAATGAGCAGTTCTTC.

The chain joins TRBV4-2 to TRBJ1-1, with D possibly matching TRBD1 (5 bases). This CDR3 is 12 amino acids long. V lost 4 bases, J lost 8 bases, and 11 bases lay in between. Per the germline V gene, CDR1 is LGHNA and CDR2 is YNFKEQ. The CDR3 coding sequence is TGTGCCAGCAGCCCCCCGGAGGGGGAAGCTTTCTTT. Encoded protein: CASSPPEGEAFF.

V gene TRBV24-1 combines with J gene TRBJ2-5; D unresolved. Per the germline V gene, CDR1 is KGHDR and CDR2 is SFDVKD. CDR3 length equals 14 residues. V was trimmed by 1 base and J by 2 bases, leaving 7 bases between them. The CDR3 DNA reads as TGTGCCACCAGTGATTTTCCAGCGCAAGAGACCCAGTACTTC. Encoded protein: CATSDFPAQETQYF.

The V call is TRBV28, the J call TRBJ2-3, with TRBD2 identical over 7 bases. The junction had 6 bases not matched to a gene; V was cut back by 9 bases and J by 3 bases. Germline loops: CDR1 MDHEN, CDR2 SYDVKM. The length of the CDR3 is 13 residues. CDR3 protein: CASREGITDTQYF. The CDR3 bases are TGTGCCAGTAGGGAGGGGATAACAGATACGCAGTATTTT.

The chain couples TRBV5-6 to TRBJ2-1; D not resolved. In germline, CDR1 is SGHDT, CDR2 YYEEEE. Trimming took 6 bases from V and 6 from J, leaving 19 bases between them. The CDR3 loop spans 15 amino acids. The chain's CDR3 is CASTRNPGRRNEQFF. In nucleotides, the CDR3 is TGTGCCAGCACCCGAAACCCCGGGCGCCGCAATGAGCAGTTCTTC.

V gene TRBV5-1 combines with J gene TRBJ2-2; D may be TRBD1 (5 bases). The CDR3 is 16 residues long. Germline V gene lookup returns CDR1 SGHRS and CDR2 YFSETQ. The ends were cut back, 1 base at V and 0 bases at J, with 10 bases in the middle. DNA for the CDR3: TGCGCCAGCAGCTTGCCGGACACCGCGAACACCGGGGAGCTGTTTTTT. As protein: CASSLPDTANTGELFF.

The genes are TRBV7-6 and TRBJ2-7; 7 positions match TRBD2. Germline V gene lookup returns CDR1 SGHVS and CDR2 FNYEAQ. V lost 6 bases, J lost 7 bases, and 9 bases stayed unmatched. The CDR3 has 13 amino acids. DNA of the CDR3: TGTGCCAGCAGTTCGTCGGGGGGTGTTGAGCAGTACTTC. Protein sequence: CASSSSGGVEQYF.

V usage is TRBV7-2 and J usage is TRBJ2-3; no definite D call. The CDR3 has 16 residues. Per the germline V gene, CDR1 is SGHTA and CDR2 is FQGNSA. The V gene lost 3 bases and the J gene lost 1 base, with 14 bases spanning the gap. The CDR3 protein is CASSFSASPGTDTQYF. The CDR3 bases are TGTGCCAGCAGCTTTTCGGCCAGCCCAGGCACAGATACGCAGTATTTT.

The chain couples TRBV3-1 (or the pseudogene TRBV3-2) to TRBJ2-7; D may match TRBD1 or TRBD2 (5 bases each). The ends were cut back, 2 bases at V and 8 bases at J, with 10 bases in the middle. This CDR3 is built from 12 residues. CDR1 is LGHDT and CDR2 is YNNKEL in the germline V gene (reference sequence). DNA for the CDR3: TGTGCCAGCAGCCAATGGGACGACAAGCAGTACTTC. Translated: CASSQWDDKQYF.

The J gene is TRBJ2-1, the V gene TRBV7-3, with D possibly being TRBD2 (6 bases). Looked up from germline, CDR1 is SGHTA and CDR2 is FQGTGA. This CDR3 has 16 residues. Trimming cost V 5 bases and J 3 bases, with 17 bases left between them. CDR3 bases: TGTGCCAGCAGCGAGGCCCGGAGGGCCCGCTACAATGAGCAGTTCTTC. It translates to CASSEARRARYNEQFF.

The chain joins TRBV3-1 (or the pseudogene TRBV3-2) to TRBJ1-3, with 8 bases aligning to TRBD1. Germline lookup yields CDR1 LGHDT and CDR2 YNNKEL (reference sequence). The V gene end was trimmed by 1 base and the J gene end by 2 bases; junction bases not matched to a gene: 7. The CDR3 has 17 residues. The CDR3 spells CASSQGGTGGAGNTIYF. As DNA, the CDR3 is TGTGCCAGCAGCCAAGGGGGCACAGGGGGTGCTGGAAACACCATATATTTT.

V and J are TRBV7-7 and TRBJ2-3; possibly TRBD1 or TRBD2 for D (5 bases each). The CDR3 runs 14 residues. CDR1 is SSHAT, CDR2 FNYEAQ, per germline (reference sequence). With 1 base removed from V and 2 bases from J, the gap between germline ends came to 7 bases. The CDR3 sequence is CASSLGGDTDTQYF. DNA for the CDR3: TGTGCCAGCAGCTTAGGAGGGGACACAGATACGCAGTATTTT.

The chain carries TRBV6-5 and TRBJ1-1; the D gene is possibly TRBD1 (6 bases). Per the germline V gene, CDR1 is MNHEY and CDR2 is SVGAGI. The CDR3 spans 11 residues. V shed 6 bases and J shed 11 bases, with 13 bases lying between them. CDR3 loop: CASRQTGPAFF. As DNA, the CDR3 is TGTGCCAGCAGACAGACAGGTCCCGCTTTCTTT.

The CDR3 nucleotides are TGCGCCAGCAGCCAACTGACTAGCGGCTACAATGAGCAGTTCTTC. This encodes CASSQLTSGYNEQFF. The rearrangement links TRBV4-3 to TRBJ2-1, with TRBD2 matching over 9 bases. The germline gives CDR1 LGHNA, CDR2 YSLEER. The CDR3 is 15 amino acids. The J segment lost 3 bases and the V segment lost 2 bases, leaving 2 bases of the junction unmatched.